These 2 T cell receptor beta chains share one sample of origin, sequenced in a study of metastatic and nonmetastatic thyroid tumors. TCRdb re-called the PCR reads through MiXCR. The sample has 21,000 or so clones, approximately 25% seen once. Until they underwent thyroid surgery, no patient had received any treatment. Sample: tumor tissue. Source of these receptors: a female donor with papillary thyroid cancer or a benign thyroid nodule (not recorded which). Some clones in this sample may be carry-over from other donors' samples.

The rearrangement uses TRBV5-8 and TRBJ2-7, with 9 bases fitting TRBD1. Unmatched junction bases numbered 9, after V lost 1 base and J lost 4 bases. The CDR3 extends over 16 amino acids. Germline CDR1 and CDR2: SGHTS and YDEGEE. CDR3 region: CASSLLADRGAYEQYF. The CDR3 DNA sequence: TGTGCCAGCAGCTTGTTAGCGGACAGGGGTGCGTACGAGCAGTACTTC. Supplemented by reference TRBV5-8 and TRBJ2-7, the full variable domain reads EAGVTQSPTHLIKTRGQQATLRCSPISGHTSVYWYQQALGLGLQFLLWYDEGEERNRGNFPPRFSGRQFPNYSSELNVNALELEDSALYLCASSLLADRGAYEQYFGPGTRLTVT.

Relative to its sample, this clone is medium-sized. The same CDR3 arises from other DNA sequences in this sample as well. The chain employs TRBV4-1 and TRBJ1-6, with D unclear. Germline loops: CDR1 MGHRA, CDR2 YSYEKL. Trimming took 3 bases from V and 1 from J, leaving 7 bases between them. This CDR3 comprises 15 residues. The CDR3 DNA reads TGCGCCAGCAGCCACTCGCAATCCTATAATTCACCCCTCCACTTT. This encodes CASSHSQSYNSPLHF.